A selection of T cell receptor beta chains follows, all from one sample in a study of blood T cell repertoires in COVID-19. The method was immunoSEQ multiplex PCR; TCRdb's version includes in-frame clones alone and lacks a portion of them. The table records tens of thousands of clones, around 87% of them present only once. Material for sequencing was peripheral blood. These receptors all stem from an older man with active or convalescent COVID-19. Both conserved end residues are part of each CDR3. Each record gives: J gene, D gene, clone size, V gene, CDR3 protein, CDR3 DNA. D genes are given only for firm matches. Clone size is not always given. Where it is, it says once, few, many or a class for expanded clones.

J gene: TRBJ1-1; D gene: -; clone size: -; V gene: TRBV6-5; CDR3 protein: CASRRSQPNTEAFF; CDR3 DNA: TGTGCCAGCAGGAGGTCCCAACCGAACACTGAAGCTTTCTTT
J gene: TRBJ2-2; D gene: -; clone size: -; V gene: TRBV29-1; CDR3 protein: CSVGSQGGTTGELFF; CDR3 DNA: TGCAGCGTTGGATCCCAGGGAGGAACCACCGGGGAGCTGTTTTTT
J gene: TRBJ1-1; D gene: TRBD1; clone size: -; V gene: TRBV11-2; CDR3 protein: CASSRDRETEAFF; CDR3 DNA: TGTGCCAGCAGCCGGGACAGGGAGACTGAAGCTTTCTTT
J gene: TRBJ1-5; D gene: -; clone size: -; V gene: TRBV11-2; CDR3 protein: CASSLQGRQPQHF; CDR3 DNA: TGTGCCAGCAGCCTCCAGGGGCGGCAGCCCCAGCATTTT
J gene: TRBJ1-2; D gene: TRBD1; clone size: -; V gene: TRBV6-5; CDR3 protein: CASSYADRAGGYTF; CDR3 DNA: TGTGCCAGCAGTTACGCAGACAGGGCTGGGGGCTACACCTTC
J gene: TRBJ2-2; D gene: TRBD2; clone size: -; V gene: TRBV7-2; CDR3 protein: CASSPLAGANTGELFF; CDR3 DNA: TGTGCCAGCAGCCCGCTAGCGGGAGCGAACACCGGGGAGCTGTTTTTT
J gene: TRBJ2-3; D gene: TRBD1; clone size: -; V gene: TRBV18; CDR3 protein: CASSPITMTGGTDTQYF; CDR3 DNA: TGTGCCAGCTCACCGATTACTATGACAGGGGGCACAGATACGCAGTATTTT
J gene: TRBJ1-5; D gene: -; clone size: -; V gene: TRBV5-1; CDR3 protein: CASSLVPAGDSNQPQHF; CDR3 DNA: TGCGCCAGCAGCTTGGTTCCGGCAGGGGATAGCAATCAGCCCCAGCATTTT
J gene: TRBJ2-2; D gene: -; clone size: -; V gene: TRBV5-1; CDR3 protein: CASSWGPPNTGELFF; CDR3 DNA: TGCGCCAGCAGCTGGGGGCCACCGAACACCGGGGAGCTGTTTTTT
J gene: TRBJ1-2; D gene: TRBD1; clone size: -; V gene: TRBV6-5; CDR3 protein: CASRMTGYETGYTF; CDR3 DNA: TGTGCCAGCAGGATGACAGGGTATGAGACTGGCTACACCTTC
J gene: TRBJ2-3; D gene: -; clone size: -; V gene: TRBV24-1; CDR3 protein: CATSGPTSTDTQYF; CDR3 DNA: TGTGCCACCAGTGGCCCAACAAGCACAGATACGCAGTATTTT
J gene: TRBJ1-6; D gene: TRBD1; clone size: -; V gene: TRBV6-4; CDR3 protein: CASQDRAYAPLHF; CDR3 DNA: TGTGCCTCACAAGACAGGGCTTATGCACCCCTCCACTTT
J gene: TRBJ2-3; D gene: -; clone size: -; V gene: TRBV4-1; CDR3 protein: CASSHNTDTQYF; CDR3 DNA: TGCGCCAGCAGCCATAACACAGATACGCAGTATTTT
J gene: TRBJ2-1; D gene: TRBD2; clone size: few; V gene: TRBV6-1; CDR3 protein: CASSERGGRRWNEQFF; CDR3 DNA: TGTGCCAGCAGTGAAAGAGGCGGGAGGCGTTGGAATGAGCAGTTCTTC
J gene: TRBJ2-1; D gene: -; clone size: once; V gene: TRBV5-1; CDR3 protein: CASSTGFKINEQFF; CDR3 DNA: TGCGCCAGCAGTACAGGGTTTAAGATCAATGAGCAGTTCTTC
J gene: TRBJ2-2; D gene: -; clone size: -; V gene: TRBV18; CDR3 protein: CASSPPQGSLGTGELFF; CDR3 DNA: TGTGCCAGCTCACCACCGCAGGGGTCCCTAGGAACCGGGGAGCTGTTTTTT
J gene: TRBJ1-2; D gene: TRBD1; clone size: -; V gene: TRBV29-1; CDR3 protein: CSVEGGTGYYGYTF; CDR3 DNA: TGCAGCGTTGAAGGAGGGACAGGGTACTATGGCTACACCTTC
J gene: TRBJ1-4; D gene: -; clone size: -; V gene: TRBV18; CDR3 protein: CASSPLGRMTGTNEKLFF; CDR3 DNA: TGTGCCAGCTCACCACTAGGACGGATGACAGGAACTAATGAAAAACTGTTTTTT
J gene: TRBJ2-3; D gene: TRBD2; clone size: -; V gene: TRBV7-2; CDR3 protein: CASSSGLAGRDTQYF; CDR3 DNA: TGTGCCAGCAGCTCGGGACTAGCGGGACGGGATACGCAGTATTTT
J gene: TRBJ2-5; D gene: -; clone size: once; V gene: TRBV5-4; CDR3 protein: CASSLGGRGGVGQETQYF; CDR3 DNA: TGTGCCAGCAGCTTGGGGGGGAGGGGGGGCGTGGGTCAAGAGACCCAGTACTTC
J gene: TRBJ1-5; D gene: TRBD1; clone size: -; V gene: TRBV15; CDR3 protein: CATSRDRGLGPQHF; CDR3 DNA: TGTGCCACCAGCAGGGACAGGGGGTTGGGGCCCCAGCATTTT
J gene: TRBJ1-1; D gene: TRBD1; clone size: -; V gene: TRBV28; CDR3 protein: CASSTPGQGWTEAFF; CDR3 DNA: TGTGCCAGCAGTACACCGGGACAGGGTTGGACTGAAGCTTTCTTT
J gene: TRBJ2-3; D gene: TRBD2; clone size: -; V gene: TRBV5-4; CDR3 protein: CASNPWGGPSTDTQYF; CDR3 DNA: TGTGCCAGCAACCCTTGGGGGGGACCCAGCACAGATACGCAGTATTTT
J gene: TRBJ2-3; D gene: -; clone size: once; V gene: TRBV28; CDR3 protein: CASSPTGVYTDTQYF; CDR3 DNA: TGTGCCAGCAGTCCCACGGGTGTTTACACAGATACGCAGTATTTT